Following are 7 T cell receptor beta chains from one sample sequenced in a study of spatial heterogeneity in lung cancer. The time point was: sample taken at primary tumor resection. No antigens are known for them. The study's findings and limits: Within tumors, counts of expanded alpha and beta TCRs tracked tumor mutation counts.

TCRdb processed the 5' RACE reads anew with MiXCR; each CDR3 protein has one entry. The table includes thousands of distinct CDR3 sequences, 6.5% to 8.5% detected once. Sequenced here: lung tumor tissue, sampled at surgery. All receptors derive from a female donor with early-stage non-small cell lung cancer.

This clonotype has ten or more counts. The chain has TRBV7-8 and TRBJ2-2; D may be TRBD1 (5 bases). The length of the CDR3 is 14 residues. V was cut by 5 bases and J by 2 bases, with 9 bases left in between. CDR1 and CDR2 (germline): SGHVS, FQNEAQ. The CDR3 reads CASSGHSNTGELFF. The CDR3, as DNA: TGTGCCAGCAGCGGACATTCCAACACCGGGGAGCTGTTTTTT.

The chain couples TRBV6-5 to TRBJ1-2; tentative D call: TRBD1 (6 bases). Deletions cut 6 bases from V and 2 bases from J, with 10 bases between. The CDR3 has 13 amino acids. CDR1 is MNHEY and CDR2 is SVGAGI in the germline V gene. Written as DNA, the CDR3 is TGTGCCAGCAGCCCGGGGGGCAACTATGGCTACACCTTC. Translation gives CASSPGGNYGYTF.

This clonotype has at least ten counts. The genes are TRBV2 and TRBJ1-3, with 8 bases aligning to TRBD1. This CDR3 region has 13 residues. Per germline, CDR1 SNHLY and CDR2 FYNNEI. The junction had 4 bases not matched to a gene; V was cut back by 8 bases and J by 4 bases. As DNA, the CDR3 is TGTGCCAGCGCCGGGACAGGAGGAAACACCATATATTTT. It is translated as CASAGTGGNTIYF.

The gene calls are TRBV6-6 and TRBJ2-7; the D gene is possibly TRBD1 (6 bases). V dropped 6 bases and J dropped 5 bases, with 20 bases sitting between them. CDR3 size: 15 residues. From germline, CDR1 is MNHNY and CDR2 SVGAGI (reference sequence). CDR3 nucleotides: TGTGCCAGCAGGCCCCAGGGACAAGGTTTGCACGAGCAGTACTTC. Translating gives CASRPQGQGLHEQYF.

A few counts support this clonotype. The rearrangement joins TRBV6-5 to TRBJ1-6; no reliable D call. This CDR3 region has 15 residues. The germline gives CDR1 MNHEY, CDR2 SVGAGI. V was trimmed by 2 bases and J by 7 bases, leaving 12 bases between them. Here the CDR3 reads CASSYDWAGNSPLHF. The CDR3 nucleotides are TGTGCCAGCAGTTACGATTGGGCGGGGAATTCACCCCTCCACTTT.

This clonotype was observed many times. The CDR3 is CASSLGRERETQYF. DNA for the CDR3: TGTGCCAGCAGCTTAGGGCGGGAGAGGGAGACCCAGTACTTC. V usage is TRBV11-2 and J usage is TRBJ2-5; 7 bases align to TRBD2. The CDR3 has 14 amino acids. V shed 1 base, J shed 5 bases, and the junction held 4 bases outside the gene matches. CDR1 is SGHAT, CDR2 FQNNGV, per germline. Filled out from reference TRBV11-2 and TRBJ2-5, the complete variable domain reads EAGVAQSPRYKIIEKRQSVAFWCNPISGHATLYWYQQILGQGPKLLIQFQNNGVVDDSQLPKDRFSAERLKGVDSTLKIQPAKLEDSAVYLCASSLGRERETQYFGPGTRLLVL.

This clonotype occurred many times. The V gene is TRBV20-1, the J gene TRBJ1-1, with D unresolved. This CDR3 has 13 amino acids. Germline V lookup: CDR1 DFQATT, CDR2 SNEGSKA (reference sequence). The V gene lost 4 bases and the J gene lost 11 bases, with 20 bases spanning the gap. The CDR3: CSAIWDGSSRAFF. Written as DNA, the CDR3 is TGCAGTGCTATTTGGGATGGGTCTTCGCGCGCTTTCTTT.